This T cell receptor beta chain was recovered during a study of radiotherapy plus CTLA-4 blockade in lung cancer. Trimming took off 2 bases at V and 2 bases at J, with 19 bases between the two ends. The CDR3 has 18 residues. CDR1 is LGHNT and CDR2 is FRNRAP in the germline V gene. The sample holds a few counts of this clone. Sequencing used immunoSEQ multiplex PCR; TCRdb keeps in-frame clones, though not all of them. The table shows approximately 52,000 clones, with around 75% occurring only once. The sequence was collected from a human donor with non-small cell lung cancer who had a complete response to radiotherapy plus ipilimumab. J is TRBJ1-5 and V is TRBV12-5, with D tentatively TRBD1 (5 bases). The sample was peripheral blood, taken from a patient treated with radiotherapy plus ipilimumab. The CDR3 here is CASGLTRSGGGGNQPQHF. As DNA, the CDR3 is TGTGCTAGTGGTTTGACTCGCTCGGGGGGAGGAGGCAATCAGCCCCAGCATTTT.